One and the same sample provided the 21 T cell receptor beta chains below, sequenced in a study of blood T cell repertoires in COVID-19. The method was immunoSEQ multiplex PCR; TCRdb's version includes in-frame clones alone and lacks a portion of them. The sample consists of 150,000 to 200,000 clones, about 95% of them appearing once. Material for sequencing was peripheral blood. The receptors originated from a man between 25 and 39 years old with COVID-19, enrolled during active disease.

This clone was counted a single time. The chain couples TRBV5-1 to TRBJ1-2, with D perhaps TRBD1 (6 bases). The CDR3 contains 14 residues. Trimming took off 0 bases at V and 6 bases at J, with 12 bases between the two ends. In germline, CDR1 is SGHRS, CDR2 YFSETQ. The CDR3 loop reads CASSLAGAADGYTF. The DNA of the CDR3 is TGCGCCAGCAGCTTGGCAGGGGCCGCAGATGGCTACACCTTC.

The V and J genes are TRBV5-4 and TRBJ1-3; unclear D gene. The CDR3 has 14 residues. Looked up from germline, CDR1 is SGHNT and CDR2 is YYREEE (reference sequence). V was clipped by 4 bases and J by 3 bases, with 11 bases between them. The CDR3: CASSPAYSGNTIYF. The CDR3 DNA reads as TGTGCCAGCAGCCCTGCCTATAGTGGAAACACCATATATTTT.

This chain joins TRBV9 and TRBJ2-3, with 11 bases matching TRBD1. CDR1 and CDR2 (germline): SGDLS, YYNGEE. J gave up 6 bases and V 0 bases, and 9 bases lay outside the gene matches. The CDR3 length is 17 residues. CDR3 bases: TGTGCCAGCAGCGTAGCGGGGACAGGGGGTGGGCAGGATACGCAGTATTTT. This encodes CASSVAGTGGGQDTQYF. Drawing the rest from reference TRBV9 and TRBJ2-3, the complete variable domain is DSGVTQTPKHLITATGQRVTLRCSPRSGDLSVYWYQQSLDQGLQFLIQYYNGEERAKGNILERFSAQQFPDLHSELNLSSLELGDSALYFCASSVAGTGGGQDTQYFGPGTRLTVL.

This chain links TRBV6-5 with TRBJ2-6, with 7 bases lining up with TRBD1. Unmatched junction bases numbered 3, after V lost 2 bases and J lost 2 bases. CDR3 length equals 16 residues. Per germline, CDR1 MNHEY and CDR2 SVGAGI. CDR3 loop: CASSYTTGAGANVLTF. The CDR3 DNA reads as TGTGCCAGCAGTTACACCACAGGGGCTGGGGCCAACGTCCTGACTTTC.

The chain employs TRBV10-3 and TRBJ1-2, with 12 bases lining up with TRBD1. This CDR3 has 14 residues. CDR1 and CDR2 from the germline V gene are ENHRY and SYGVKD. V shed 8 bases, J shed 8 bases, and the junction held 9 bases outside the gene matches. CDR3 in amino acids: CAIYPGQGASGYTF. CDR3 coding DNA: TGTGCCATCTATCCGGGACAGGGGGCGAGCGGCTACACCTTC.

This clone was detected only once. The CDR3 spells CAWSGGVRWDTEAFF. The CDR3 DNA is TGTGCCTGGAGTGGGGGGGTAAGATGGGACACTGAAGCTTTCTTT. V usage is TRBV30 and J usage is TRBJ1-1, with D tentatively TRBD1 (5 bases). The ends were cut back, 1 base at V and 3 bases at J, with 15 bases in the middle. CDR3 length: 15 amino acids. The V gene's germline CDR1 is GTSNPN and CDR2 SVGIG (reference sequence).

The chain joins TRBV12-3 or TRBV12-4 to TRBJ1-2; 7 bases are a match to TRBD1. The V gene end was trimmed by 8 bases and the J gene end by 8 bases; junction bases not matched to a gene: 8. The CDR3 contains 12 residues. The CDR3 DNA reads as TGTGCCAGCGGTCGGCAGGGGGGCGGCTACACCTTC. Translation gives CASGRQGGGYTF.

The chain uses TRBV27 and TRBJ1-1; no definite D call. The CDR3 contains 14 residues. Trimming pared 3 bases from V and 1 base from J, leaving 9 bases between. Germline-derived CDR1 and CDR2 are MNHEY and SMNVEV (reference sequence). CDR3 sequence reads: CASSLYTQNTEAFF. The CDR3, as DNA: TGTGCCAGCAGTTTGTACACCCAGAACACTGAAGCTTTCTTT.

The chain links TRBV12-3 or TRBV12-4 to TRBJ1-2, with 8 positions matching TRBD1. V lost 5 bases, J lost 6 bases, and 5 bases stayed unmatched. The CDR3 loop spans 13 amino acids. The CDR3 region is CASSQTGANGYTF. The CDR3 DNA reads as TGTGCCAGCAGTCAGACAGGGGCCAATGGCTACACCTTC.

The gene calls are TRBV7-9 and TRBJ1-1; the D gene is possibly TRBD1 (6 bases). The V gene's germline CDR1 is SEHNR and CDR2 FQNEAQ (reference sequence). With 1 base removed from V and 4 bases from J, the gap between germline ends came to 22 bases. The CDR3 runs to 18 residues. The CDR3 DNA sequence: TGTGCCAGCAGCTTAGTTCTGGCAGGGGCCCTCTTGGTCACTGAAGCTTTCTTT. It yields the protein CASSLVLAGALLVTEAFF.

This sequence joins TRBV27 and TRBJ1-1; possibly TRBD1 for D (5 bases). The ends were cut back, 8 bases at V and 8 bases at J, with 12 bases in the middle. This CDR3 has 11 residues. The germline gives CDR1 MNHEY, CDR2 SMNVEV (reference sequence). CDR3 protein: CASHWQGEAFF. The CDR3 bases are TGTGCCAGCCATTGGCAGGGAGAAGCTTTCTTT.

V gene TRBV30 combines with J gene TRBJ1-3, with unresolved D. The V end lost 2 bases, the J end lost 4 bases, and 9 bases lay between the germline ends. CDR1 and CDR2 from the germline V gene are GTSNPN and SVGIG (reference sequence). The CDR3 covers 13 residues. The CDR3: CAWSRGDGNTIYF. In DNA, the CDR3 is TGTGCCTGGAGTCGCGGAGACGGAAACACCATATATTTT.

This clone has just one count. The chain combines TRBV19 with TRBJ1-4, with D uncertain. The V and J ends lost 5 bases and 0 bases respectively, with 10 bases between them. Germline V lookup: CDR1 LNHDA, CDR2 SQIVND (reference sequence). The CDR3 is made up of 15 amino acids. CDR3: CASSSPAATNEKLFF. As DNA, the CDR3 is TGTGCCAGTAGTTCCCCGGCGGCAACTAATGAAAAACTGTTTTTT.

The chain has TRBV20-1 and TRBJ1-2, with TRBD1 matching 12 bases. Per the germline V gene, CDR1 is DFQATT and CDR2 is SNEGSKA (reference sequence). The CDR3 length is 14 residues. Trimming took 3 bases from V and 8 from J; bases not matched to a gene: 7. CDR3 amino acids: CSASGDRGQEGYTF. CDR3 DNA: TGCAGTGCTAGTGGGGACAGGGGGCAGGAAGGCTACACCTTC.

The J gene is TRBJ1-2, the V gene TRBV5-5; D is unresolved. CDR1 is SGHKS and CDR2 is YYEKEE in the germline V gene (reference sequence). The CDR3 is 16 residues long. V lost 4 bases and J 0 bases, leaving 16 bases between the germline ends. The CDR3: CASSPISALANYGYTF. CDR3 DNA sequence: TGTGCCAGCAGCCCCATTTCCGCCTTAGCTAACTATGGCTACACCTTC.

CDR3 residues: CASSAQGGGELFF. The CDR3 coding sequence is TGTGCCAGCAGTGCACAGGGCGGCGGGGAGCTGTTTTTT. This chain links TRBV6-4 with TRBJ2-2; D may be TRBD1 (6 bases). The V gene's germline CDR1 is MRHNA and CDR2 SNTAGT. With 4 bases removed from V and 7 bases from J, the gap between germline ends came to 10 bases. The CDR3 length is 13 residues.

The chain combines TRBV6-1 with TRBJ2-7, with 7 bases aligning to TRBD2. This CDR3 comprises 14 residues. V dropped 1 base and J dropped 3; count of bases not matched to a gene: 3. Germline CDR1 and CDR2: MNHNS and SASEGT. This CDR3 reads CASSEVGRIYEQYF. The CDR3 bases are TGTGCCAGCAGTGAAGTCGGGAGGATCTACGAGCAGTACTTC.

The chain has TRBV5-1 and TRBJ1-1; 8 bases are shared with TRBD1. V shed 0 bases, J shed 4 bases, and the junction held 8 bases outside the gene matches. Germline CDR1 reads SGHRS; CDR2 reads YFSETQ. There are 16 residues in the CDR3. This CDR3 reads CASSLATGDSATEAFF. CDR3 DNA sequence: TGCGCCAGCAGCTTGGCGACAGGGGACTCGGCCACTGAAGCTTTCTTT.

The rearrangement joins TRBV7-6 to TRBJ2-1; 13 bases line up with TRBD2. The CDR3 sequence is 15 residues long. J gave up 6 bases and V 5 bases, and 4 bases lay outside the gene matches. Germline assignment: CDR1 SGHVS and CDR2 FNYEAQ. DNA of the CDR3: TGTGCCAGCAGCCTCACTAGCGGGGGGGCCAATGAGCAGTTCTTC. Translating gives CASSLTSGGANEQFF.

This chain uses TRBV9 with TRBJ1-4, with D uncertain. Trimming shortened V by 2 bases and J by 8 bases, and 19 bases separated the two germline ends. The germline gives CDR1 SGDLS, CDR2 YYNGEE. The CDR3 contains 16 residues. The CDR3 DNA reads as TGTGCCAGCAGCGTTTCCAGTCGGGCTGGAGGGGAAAAACTGTTTTTT. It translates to CASSVSSRAGGEKLFF.

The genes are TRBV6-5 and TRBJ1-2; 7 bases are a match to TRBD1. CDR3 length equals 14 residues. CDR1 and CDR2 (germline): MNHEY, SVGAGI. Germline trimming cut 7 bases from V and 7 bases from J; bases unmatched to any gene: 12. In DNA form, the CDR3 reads TGTGCCAGCATCGGAACAGGGGTCATGAGTGGCTACACCTTC. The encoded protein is CASIGTGVMSGYTF.